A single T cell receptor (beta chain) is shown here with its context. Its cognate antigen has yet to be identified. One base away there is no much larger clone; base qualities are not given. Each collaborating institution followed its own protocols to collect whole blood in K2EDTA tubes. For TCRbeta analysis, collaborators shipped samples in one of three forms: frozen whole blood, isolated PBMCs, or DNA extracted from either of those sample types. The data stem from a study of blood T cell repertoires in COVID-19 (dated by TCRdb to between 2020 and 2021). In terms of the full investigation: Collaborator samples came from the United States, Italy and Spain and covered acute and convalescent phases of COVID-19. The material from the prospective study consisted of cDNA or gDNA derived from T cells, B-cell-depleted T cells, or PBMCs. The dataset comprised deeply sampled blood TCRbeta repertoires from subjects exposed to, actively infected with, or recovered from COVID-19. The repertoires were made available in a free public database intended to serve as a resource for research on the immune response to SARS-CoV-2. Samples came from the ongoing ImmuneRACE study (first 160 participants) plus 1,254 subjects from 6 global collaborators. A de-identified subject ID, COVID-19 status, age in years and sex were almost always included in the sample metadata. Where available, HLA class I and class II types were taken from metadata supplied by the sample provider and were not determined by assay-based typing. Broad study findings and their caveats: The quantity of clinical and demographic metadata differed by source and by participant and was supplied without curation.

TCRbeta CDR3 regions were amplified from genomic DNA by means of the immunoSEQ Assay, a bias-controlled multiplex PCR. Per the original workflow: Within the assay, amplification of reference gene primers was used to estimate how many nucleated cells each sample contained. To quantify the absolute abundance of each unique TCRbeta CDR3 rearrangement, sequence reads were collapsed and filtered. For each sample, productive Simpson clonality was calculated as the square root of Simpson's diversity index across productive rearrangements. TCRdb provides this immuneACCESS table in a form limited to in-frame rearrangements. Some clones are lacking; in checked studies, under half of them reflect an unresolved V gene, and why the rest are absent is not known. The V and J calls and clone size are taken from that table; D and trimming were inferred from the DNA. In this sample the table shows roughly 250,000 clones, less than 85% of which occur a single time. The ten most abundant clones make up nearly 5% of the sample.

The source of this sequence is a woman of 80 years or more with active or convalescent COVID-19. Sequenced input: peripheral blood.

The CDR3 in this case is CASSLGQLYEQYF. DNA sequence: TGTGCCAGCAGCCTCGGACAGCTCTACGAGCAGTACTTC. The sequence links TRBV21-1 to TRBJ2-5; the table calls TRBD1, which could not be checked here. The closer fit of TRBJ2-7 to the DNA end suggests the J call may be wrong. TRBV21-1 is listed as a pseudogene. The CDR3 contains 13 residues, cysteine and phenylalanine counted. Only the CDR3 part of the read is kept: 39 bases, read in frame from the first base.